This T cell receptor beta chain stems from a study of CD8 T cells in Susac syndrome. After extraction with the RNeasy kit, about 0.45 to 1 ug of the RNA was reverse transcribed using random hexamers. It was immunoSEQ multiplex PCR that amplified TCR beta CDR3 across 54 Vbeta and 13 Jbeta. TCRdb itself ran the immunoSEQ multiplex PCR reads through MiXCR, one entry per CDR3 protein. Here the sample spans roughly 200,000 distinct CDR3 sequences, 85% to 95% being singletons. Germline-derived CDR1 and CDR2 are SGHTA and FQGNSA. With 1 base removed from V and 5 bases from J, the gap between germline ends came to 11 bases. The CDR3 sequence is 14 residues long. The T cells that were sequenced for TCR beta were CD8+ and CD4+ cells from blood. Recently defined diagnostic criteria for definite or probable disease were fulfilled by Susac syndrome patients.

The TCR comes from a human donor with Susac syndrome. The source material was CD4+ T cells from PBMCs. The rearrangement joins TRBV7-2 to TRBJ1-1; D is undetermined. The CDR3 nucleotides are TGTGCCAGCAGCTTAGTAGCTCAGCGGACTGAAGCTTTCTTT. Translated, it gives CASSLVAQRTEAFF.